A single sample gave rise to the 10 T cell receptor beta chains below, sequenced in a study of blood T cell repertoires in COVID-19 (dated by TCRdb to the early 2020s). Library generation was performed with the immunoSEQ multiplex PCR assay. The table comes from immuneACCESS by way of TCRdb, which keeps in-frame sequences with V and J called. Part of the clones is missing from these tables; in studies checked, under half for an unresolved V gene and the rest for unknown reasons. This sample holds roughly 160,000 clones; about 74% were observed only once. The leading ten clones occupy about 3% of the sample. The sequenced sample consisted of peripheral blood. The receptor source for this set is a woman older than 75 with acute or convalescent COVID-19.

The chain couples TRBV2 to TRBJ2-3; 10 positions agree with TRBD2. The germline V gene has CDR1 SNHLY and CDR2 FYNNEI. The CDR3 sequence is 17 residues long. The V and J ends lost 3 bases and 4 bases, in that order; junction bases with no gene match: 10. This CDR3 is CASSEVRTSGGADTQYF. The CDR3 DNA follows: TGTGCCAGCAGTGAGGTACGGACTAGCGGCGGCGCAGATACGCAGTATTTT. Using reference TRBV2 and TRBJ2-3 for the parts outside the CDR3, the full variable domain is EPEVTQTPSHQVTQMGQEVILRCVPISNHLYFYWYRQILGQKVEFLVSFYNNEISEKSEIFDDQFSVERPDGSNFTLKIRSTKLEDSAMYFCASSEVRTSGGADTQYFGPGTRLTVL.

This chain links TRBV7-2 with TRBJ1-5; 8 positions agree with TRBD1. Germline-derived CDR1 and CDR2 are SGHTA and FQGNSA. With V trimmed by 1 base and J by 5 bases, 10 bases remained unmatched. The length of the CDR3 is 17 residues. The CDR3 nucleotides read TGTGCCAGCAGCTTAGAAGCCTGGACAGGGTCGGATCAGCCCCAGCATTTT. Protein: CASSLEAWTGSDQPQHF. Using reference TRBV7-2 and TRBJ1-5 for the parts outside the CDR3, the full variable domain is GAGVSQSPSNKVTEKGKDVELRCDPISGHTALYWYRQSLGQGLEFLIYFQGNSAPDKSGLPSDRFSAERTGGSVSTLTIQRTQQEDSAVYLCASSLEAWTGSDQPQHFGDGTRLSIL.

This clone was observed a handful of times. The chain employs TRBV28 and TRBJ1-3, with 9 bases aligning to TRBD1. CDR1 is MDHEN and CDR2 is SYDVKM in the germline V gene. The CDR3 runs 14 residues. J was trimmed by 3 bases and V by 5 bases; bases with no gene match: 2. Here the CDR3 DNA reads TGTGCCAGCAGTCGGACAGGGGATGGAAACACCATATATTTT. It yields the protein CASSRTGDGNTIYF.

V is TRBV9 and J is TRBJ2-1; 13 bases line up with TRBD2. Germline-derived CDR1 and CDR2 are SGDLS and YYNGEE. The CDR3 is 14 residues long. V shed 4 bases, J shed 10 bases, and the junction held 5 bases outside the gene matches. The DNA of the CDR3 is TGTGCCAGCAGCAGGACTAGCGGGAGTAGCGAGCAGTTCTTC. It encodes CASSRTSGSSEQFF.

The chain combines TRBV27 with TRBJ1-5, with 10 bases identical to TRBD1. Germline CDR1 is MNHEY and CDR2 is SMNVEV (reference sequence). Trimming took 2 bases from V and 4 from J; bases not matched to a gene: 5. This CDR3 is 16 amino acids long. In DNA, the CDR3 is TGTGCCAGCAGTTTAGGGGGACAGGGGTGGAATCAGCCCCAGCATTTT. It is translated as CASSLGGQGWNQPQHF.

V usage is TRBV7-9 and J usage is TRBJ2-7; TRBD1 aligns across 7 bases. The length of the CDR3 is 15 residues. V shed 4 bases and J 4 bases; nucleotides not matched to a gene: 10. Germline lookup yields CDR1 SEHNR and CDR2 FQNEAQ (reference sequence). CDR3: CASSSSGTETYEQYF. The CDR3 bases are TGTGCCAGCAGCTCCAGTGGGACAGAGACATACGAGCAGTACTTC.

The chain uses TRBV20-1 and TRBJ2-7; 9 positions match TRBD1. The J segment lost 3 bases and the V segment lost 7 bases, leaving 1 base of the junction unmatched. Germline V gene sequence: CDR1 DFQATT, CDR2 SNEGSKA (reference sequence). The CDR3 is 11 amino acids. CDR3 nucleotide sequence: TGCAGTGGGGACAGGGACTACGAGCAGTACTTC. Encoded protein: CSGDRDYEQYF.

This clone was seen a few times. This chain connects TRBV19 to TRBJ1-3; 11 positions match TRBD1. The CDR3 length is 18 residues. CDR1 is LNHDA and CDR2 is SQIVND in the germline V gene (reference sequence). The V gene end was trimmed by 3 bases and the J gene end by 2 bases; junction bases not matched to a gene: 9. This CDR3 is CASSIPLDRGQAGNTIYF. CDR3 nucleotide sequence: TGTGCCAGTAGTATCCCCCTGGACAGGGGGCAGGCTGGAAACACCATATATTTT. The variable domain in full, with the rest retrieved from reference TRBV19 and TRBJ1-3, is DGGITQSPKYLFRKEGQNVTLSCEQNLNHDAMYWYRQDPGQGLRLIYYSQIVNDFQKGDIAEGYSVSREKKESFPLTVTSAQKNPTAFYLCASSIPLDRGQAGNTIYFGEGSWLTVV.

V usage is TRBV6-1 and J usage is TRBJ2-1; maybe TRBD2 (5 bases). Trimming shortened V by 3 bases and J by 6 bases, and 12 bases separated the two germline ends. This CDR3 has 14 amino acids. Germline loops: CDR1 MNHNS, CDR2 SASEGT. CDR3 amino acids: CASSEKLGFNEQFF. In DNA, the CDR3 is TGTGCCAGCAGTGAGAAACTAGGTTTCAATGAGCAGTTCTTC.

The rearrangement uses TRBV5-4 and TRBJ1-4, with 7 nucleotides matching TRBD1. The CDR3 spans 15 residues. The J segment lost 4 bases and the V segment lost 4 bases, leaving 7 bases of the junction unmatched. Germline values: CDR1 SGHNT, CDR2 YYREEE (reference sequence). The CDR3 loop reads CASSPKTGLNEKLFF. CDR3 nucleotides: TGTGCCAGCAGCCCGAAGACAGGGCTTAATGAAAAACTGTTTTTT.